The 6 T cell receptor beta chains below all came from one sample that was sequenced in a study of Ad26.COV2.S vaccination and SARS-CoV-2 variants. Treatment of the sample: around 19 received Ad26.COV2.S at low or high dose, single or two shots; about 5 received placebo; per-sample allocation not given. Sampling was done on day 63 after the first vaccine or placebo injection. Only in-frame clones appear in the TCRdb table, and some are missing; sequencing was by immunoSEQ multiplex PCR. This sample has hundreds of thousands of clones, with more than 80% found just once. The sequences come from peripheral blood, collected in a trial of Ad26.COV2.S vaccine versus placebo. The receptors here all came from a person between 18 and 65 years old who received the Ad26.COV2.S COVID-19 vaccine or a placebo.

The CDR3 DNA is TGTGCCAGCAGCCCAAGACAGCATAGCTCCTACAATGAGCAGTTCTTC. It encodes CASSPRQHSSYNEQFF. This rearrangement joins TRBV5-4 to TRBJ2-1, with D perhaps TRBD1 (5 bases). The CDR3 is 16 amino acids. Trimming took off 4 bases at V and 0 bases at J, with 14 bases between the two ends. Per the germline V gene, CDR1 is SGHNT and CDR2 is YYREEE (reference sequence).

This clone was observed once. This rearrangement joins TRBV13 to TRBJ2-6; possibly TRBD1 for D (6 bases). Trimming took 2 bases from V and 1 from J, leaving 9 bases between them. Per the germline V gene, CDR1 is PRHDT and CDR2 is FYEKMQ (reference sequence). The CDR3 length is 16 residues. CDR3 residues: CASSLITGSGANVLTF. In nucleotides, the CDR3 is TGTGCCAGCAGCTTAATTACAGGGTCTGGGGCCAACGTCCTGACTTTC.

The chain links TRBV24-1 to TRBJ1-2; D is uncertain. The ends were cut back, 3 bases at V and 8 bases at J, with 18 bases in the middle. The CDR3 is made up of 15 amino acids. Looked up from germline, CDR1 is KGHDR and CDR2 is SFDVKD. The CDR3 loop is CATSDINTPTGGYTF. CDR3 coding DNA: TGTGCCACCAGTGATATTAACACACCCACGGGGGGCTACACCTTC.

The CDR3 sequence: CAWGSGSGGETQYF. The CDR3 nucleotides are TGTGCCTGGGGAAGCGGGAGTGGTGGAGAGACCCAGTACTTC. The rearrangement uses TRBV30 and TRBJ2-5; 8 bases align to TRBD2. The germline V gene encodes CDR1 GTSNPN and CDR2 SVGIG (reference sequence). With V trimmed by 5 bases and J by 4 bases, 9 bases remained unmatched. The CDR3 extends over 14 amino acids.

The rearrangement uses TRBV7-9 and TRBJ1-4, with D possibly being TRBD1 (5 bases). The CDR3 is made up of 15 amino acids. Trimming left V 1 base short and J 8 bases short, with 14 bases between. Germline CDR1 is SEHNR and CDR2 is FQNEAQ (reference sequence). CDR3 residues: CASSLVAREGEKLFF. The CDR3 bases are TGTGCCAGCAGCTTAGTAGCCAGGGAGGGGGAAAAACTGTTTTTT.

DNA for the CDR3: TGTGCCAGCAGTTATGGGGGGAACAACGAGCAGTACTTC. Protein: CASSYGGNNEQYF. The rearrangement joins TRBV6-2 or TRBV6-3 to TRBJ2-7, with D possibly being TRBD2 (6 bases). V shed 3 bases and J shed 5 bases, with 11 bases lying between them. This CDR3 is built from 13 residues. Germline V lookup: CDR1 MNHEY, CDR2 SVGEGT.